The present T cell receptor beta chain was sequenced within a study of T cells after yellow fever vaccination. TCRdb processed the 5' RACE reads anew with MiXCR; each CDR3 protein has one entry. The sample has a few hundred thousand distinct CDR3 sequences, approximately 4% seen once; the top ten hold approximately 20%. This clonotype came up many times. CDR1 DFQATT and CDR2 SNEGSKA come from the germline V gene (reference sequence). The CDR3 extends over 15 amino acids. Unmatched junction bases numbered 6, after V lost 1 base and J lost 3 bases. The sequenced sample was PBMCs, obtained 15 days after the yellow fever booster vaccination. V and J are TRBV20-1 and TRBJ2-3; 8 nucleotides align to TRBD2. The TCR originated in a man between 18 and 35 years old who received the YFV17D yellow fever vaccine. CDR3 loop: CSARVSGGFTDTQYF. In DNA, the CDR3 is TGCAGTGCTAGAGTGAGCGGGGGTTTTACAGATACGCAGTATTTT.